One sample yielded the 30 T cell receptor beta chains listed below, sequenced in a study of blood T cell repertoires in COVID-19. Profiled with immunoSEQ multiplex PCR; TCRdb holds only in-frame clones, not every one. The sample contains approximately 200,000 clones, 70% to 90% of which appear only once. The sequenced sample consisted of peripheral blood. The receptor source for this set is a man aged 55-75 years with acute or convalescent COVID-19.

This rearrangement joins TRBV30 to TRBJ1-5; D ambiguous. The CDR3 has 13 amino acids. V was pared by 1 base and J by 4 bases, with 8 bases between. CDR1 is GTSNPN, CDR2 SVGIG, per germline (reference sequence). The DNA for the CDR3 is TGTGCCTGGAGTGGGGCTCCGAATCAGCCCCAGCATTTT. It specifies CAWSGAPNQPQHF.

The chain combines TRBV7-2 with TRBJ1-1; D may be TRBD1 (6 bases). Per germline, CDR1 SGHTA and CDR2 FQGNSA. The CDR3 has 15 amino acids. Trimming shortened V by 1 base and J by 2 bases, and 11 bases separated the two germline ends. The CDR3 sequence is CASSLGGLGNTEAFF. CDR3 sequence (DNA): TGTGCCAGCAGCTTAGGGGGGCTCGGAAACACTGAAGCTTTCTTT.

The V gene is TRBV28, the J gene TRBJ1-1, with D unclear. CDR3 length equals 15 residues. The V gene's germline CDR1 is MDHEN and CDR2 SYDVKM. V shed 6 bases and J shed 3 bases, with 17 bases lying between them. The CDR3 is CASSPHRGADTEAFF. CDR3 sequence (DNA): TGTGCCAGCAGCCCCCATCGAGGAGCAGACACTGAAGCTTTCTTT.

The CDR3 coding sequence is TGTGCCACCAAACAGGGGGCGAGTACTGAAGCTTTCTTT. Residues: CATKQGASTEAFF. This chain links TRBV15 with TRBJ1-1, with 9 positions matching TRBD1. This CDR3 comprises 13 residues. The J segment lost 5 bases and the V segment lost 7 bases, leaving 5 bases of the junction unmatched. The germline CDR1 and CDR2 sequences are LNHNV and YYDKDF (reference sequence).

This chain uses TRBV6-5 with TRBJ1-6; 7 nucleotides line up with TRBD1. In germline, CDR1 is MNHEY, CDR2 SVGAGI. Germline trimming cut 6 bases from V and 10 bases from J; bases unmatched to any gene: 9. CDR3 size: 14 residues. CDR3 nucleotides: TGTGCCAGCAGACTCACAGGGGAGGTCTCACCCCTCCACTTT. This gives the protein CASRLTGEVSPLHF.

The chain joins TRBV6-6 to TRBJ2-7, with D unclear. The CDR3 is 12 residues long. The V gene's germline CDR1 is MNHNY and CDR2 SVGAGI (reference sequence). V was cut by 5 bases and J by 0 bases, with 5 bases left in between. CDR3 bases: TGTGCCAGCAGTCCGAGCTCCTACGAGCAGTACTTC. Translation gives CASSPSSYEQYF.

V usage is TRBV28 and J usage is TRBJ2-6, with D perhaps matching TRBD1 (6 bases). Germline V CDR1 and CDR2: MDHEN, SYDVKM. This CDR3 spans 13 amino acids. V was clipped by 4 bases and J by 8 bases, with 9 bases between them. DNA for the CDR3: TGTGCCAGCAGTTATGGGACACCCAACGTCCTGACTTTC. Translating it yields CASSYGTPNVLTF.

The rearrangement links TRBV6-5 to TRBJ1-1, with 9 positions matching TRBD1. The V gene's germline CDR1 is MNHEY and CDR2 SVGAGI. CDR3 length equals 15 residues. V shed 3 bases and J 2 bases; nucleotides not matched to a gene: 4. The CDR3 loop reads CASSYGDRDNTEAFF. The CDR3 region has the DNA TGTGCCAGCAGTTATGGGGACAGGGATAACACTGAAGCTTTCTTT.

In its sample, this clone was seen a few times. The CDR3 region has the DNA TGTGCCAGCAGAGGGACTAGCGGGAGTAAACAAGATACGCAGTATTTT. Residues: CASRGTSGSKQDTQYF. The rearrangement links TRBV28 to TRBJ2-3; 14 bases map to TRBD2. Trimming took 6 bases from V and 5 from J; bases not matched to a gene: 7. This CDR3 contains 16 residues. Per the germline V gene, CDR1 is MDHEN and CDR2 is SYDVKM.

The chain links TRBV14 to TRBJ1-6; a weak D match, TRBD1 (5 bases). The CDR3 is 14 amino acids. Germline loops: CDR1 SGHDN, CDR2 FVKESK. V lost 4 bases and J lost 7, with 11 bases in between. This chain's CDR3 is CASSRAGGNSPLHF. CDR3 bases: TGTGCCAGCAGCCGGGCCGGGGGAAATTCACCCCTCCACTTT.

The chain couples TRBV4-2 to TRBJ1-3; D is ambiguous. The germline CDR1 and CDR2 sequences are LGHNA and YNFKEQ. V gave up 1 base and J gave up 0 bases, with 7 bases separating them. The CDR3 contains 15 residues. The CDR3, as DNA: TGTGCCAGCAGCCAAGGGGCCGGCTCTGGAAACACCATATATTTT. It encodes CASSQGAGSGNTIYF.

The chain has TRBV9 and TRBJ2-5; the D gene is possibly TRBD1 (6 bases). The CDR3 runs to 15 residues. Germline-derived CDR1 and CDR2 are SGDLS and YYNGEE. V was trimmed by 0 bases and J by 4 bases, leaving 13 bases between them. Here the CDR3 DNA reads TGTGCCAGCAGCGTAGGCCAGGGGTCCTCAGAGACCCAGTACTTC. Translating gives CASSVGQGSSETQYF.

In DNA form, the CDR3 reads TGTGCCAGCAGCTCCTTAGTGGGGCACGGGGAGCTGTTTTTT. Translated, it gives CASSSLVGHGELFF. The chain employs TRBV11-2 and TRBJ2-2; a weak D match, TRBD1 (5 bases). The V end lost 4 bases, the J end lost 7 bases, and 13 bases lay between the germline ends. The V gene's germline CDR1 is SGHAT and CDR2 FQNNGV. This CDR3 comprises 14 residues.

The chain uses TRBV2 and TRBJ1-4; 7 nucleotides agree with TRBD1. The CDR3 runs 16 residues. The ends lost 2 bases at V and 7 bases at J; junction bases unmatched: 10. Germline-derived CDR1 and CDR2 are SNHLY and FYNNEI. CDR3 coding DNA: TGTGCCAGCAGTGAATGGGGAGACAGGGTTGGTGAAAAACTGTTTTTT. Translated, it gives CASSEWGDRVGEKLFF.

The V call is TRBV3-1 (or the pseudogene TRBV3-2), the J call TRBJ1-6; 8 bases line up with TRBD1. CDR3 length: 15 residues. CDR1 and CDR2 (germline): LGHDT, YNNKEL (reference sequence). Trimming took 5 bases from V and 4 from J; bases not matched to a gene: 4. The CDR3 sequence: CASSGQGSYNSPLHF. The CDR3 coding sequence is TGTGCCAGCAGCGGACAGGGTTCTTATAATTCACCCCTCCACTTT.

The rearrangement links TRBV27 to TRBJ2-2; 8 nucleotides match TRBD1. The CDR3 is made up of 15 amino acids. The trim removed 5 bases at V and 2 bases at J, leaving 4 bases unmatched. Germline CDR1 is MNHEY and CDR2 is SMNVEV (reference sequence). The CDR3 bases are TGTGCCAGCAGTCCGCAGGGGGCCAACACCGGGGAGCTGTTTTTT. This translates into CASSPQGANTGELFF.

Written as DNA, the CDR3 is TGTGCCACCCTGAAGGGGGCTTCCTACAATGAGCAGTTCTTC. This translates into CATLKGASYNEQFF. The J gene is TRBJ2-1, the V gene TRBV24-1; 7 bases agree with TRBD1. Unmatched junction bases numbered 5, after V lost 9 bases and J lost 1 base. CDR1 and CDR2 from the germline V gene are KGHDR and SFDVKD. The CDR3 has 14 amino acids.

In its sample, this clone was seen a few times. The genes are TRBV27 and TRBJ2-1, with 7 bases aligning to TRBD2. After removal of 2 bases from V and 3 bases from J, the junction contained 13 bases not matched to a gene. CDR1 and CDR2 (germline): MNHEY, SMNVEV (reference sequence). CDR3 length: 18 residues. CDR3 loop: CASSLSAGDRFRYNEQFF. CDR3 DNA sequence: TGTGCCAGCAGTTTAAGTGCGGGAGATCGTTTCCGCTACAATGAGCAGTTCTTC.

The chain joins TRBV4-2 to TRBJ2-3; 7 nucleotides agree with TRBD2. The germline gives CDR1 LGHNA, CDR2 YNFKEQ. The CDR3 is made up of 17 amino acids. Losses at the gene ends were 0 bases for V and 5 bases for J; bases not matched to a gene: 11. The CDR3 protein is CASSQDIGLAVQDTQYF. The CDR3 DNA follows: TGTGCCAGCAGCCAAGATATTGGGCTAGCGGTCCAAGATACGCAGTATTTT.

Only a few counts were recorded for this clone. The junction does not match germline at one end; this may be a read error. CDR3 in DNA: TGTGCTAGCAGCTTAGCGACAGGGTCAGAGACCCAGTACTTC. Its translation: CASSLATGSETQYF. The chain combines TRBV7-7 with TRBJ2-5, with 7 bases identical to TRBD1. CDR1 and CDR2 (germline): SSHAT, FNYEAQ (reference sequence). The length of the CDR3 is 14 residues.

The chain combines TRBV28 with TRBJ2-5; tentative D call: TRBD1 (6 bases). The CDR3 length is 12 residues. V lost 3 bases, J lost 5 bases, and 7 bases lay in between. CDR1 is MDHEN, CDR2 SYDVKM, per germline. CDR3 DNA sequence: TGTGCCAGCAGTTTGCAGGGGGAGACCCAGTACTTC. This codes for CASSLQGETQYF.

This clone has a handful of counts. This sequence joins TRBV5-1 and TRBJ2-2; 8 nucleotides align to TRBD1. With V trimmed by 3 bases and J by 1 base, 2 bases remained unmatched. Looked up from germline, CDR1 is SGHRS and CDR2 is YFSETQ. The CDR3 covers 15 residues. This CDR3 reads CASSSGQVNTGELFF. The CDR3 DNA follows: TGCGCCAGCAGCTCGGGACAGGTGAACACCGGGGAGCTGTTTTTT.

The chain recombines TRBV19 with TRBJ1-1; possible D gene TRBD1, 5 bases. This CDR3 contains 11 residues. The V gene's germline CDR1 is LNHDA and CDR2 SQIVND (reference sequence). Between the trimmed V and J ends, which lost 7 bases and 5 bases, there was a span of 8 bases. DNA of the CDR3: TGTGCCAGTAACGGGGGGACTGAAGCTTTCTTT. Its translation is CASNGGTEAFF.

The chain recombines TRBV30 with TRBJ2-1; 8 bases line up with TRBD1. The V and J ends lost 3 bases and 0 bases, in that order; junction bases with no gene match: 4. Germline V gene lookup returns CDR1 GTSNPN and CDR2 SVGIG (reference sequence). The CDR3 totals 15 residues. In nucleotides, the CDR3 is TGTGCCTGGAGGCGACAGGGGACCTCCTACAATGAGCAGTTCTTC. This encodes CAWRRQGTSYNEQFF.

This clone has only a few counts. This chain links TRBV5-8 with TRBJ1-5; D is undetermined. The V and J ends lost 3 bases and 0 bases respectively, with 16 bases between them. Germline V gene lookup returns CDR1 SGHTS and CDR2 YDEGEE. The CDR3 contains 17 residues. The CDR3 sequence is CASSSYLRVSSNQPQHF. The DNA of the CDR3 is TGTGCCAGCAGCTCCTACCTTCGGGTTAGTAGCAATCAGCCCCAGCATTTT.

The genes are TRBV9 and TRBJ2-7; D is possibly TRBD2 (7 bases). The CDR3 length is 16 residues. Deletions cut 0 bases from V and 0 bases from J, with 13 bases between. Per the germline V gene, CDR1 is SGDLS and CDR2 is YYNGEE. The CDR3 DNA reads TGTGCCAGCAGCGTAGGGGAGGGACATTCCTCCTACGAGCAGTACTTC. Encoded protein: CASSVGEGHSSYEQYF.

In the case of this clone: The identical CDR3 is also encoded by other nucleotide sequences in the sample. The V and J genes are TRBV24-1 and TRBJ2-1, with a tentative D call TRBD2 (6 bases). With 7 bases removed from V and 0 bases from J, the gap between germline ends came to 6 bases. CDR1 is KGHDR and CDR2 is SFDVKD in the germline V gene. The CDR3 spans 13 residues. The CDR3 is CATSGSSYNEQFF. CDR3 sequence (DNA): TGTGCCACCAGCGGGAGCTCCTACAATGAGCAGTTCTTC.

The chain is built from TRBV14 and TRBJ2-3, with 8 bases fitting TRBD1. Germline-derived CDR1 and CDR2 are SGHDN and FVKESK. The CDR3 sequence is 16 residues long. V dropped 2 bases and J dropped 5; count of bases not matched to a gene: 9. The CDR3 DNA reads TGTGCCAGCAGCCAATTAGCAGGGGGCATTGTAGATACGCAGTATTTT. Translated: CASSQLAGGIVDTQYF.

The rearrangement uses TRBV19 and TRBJ2-7; no clear D gene. Trimming pared 3 bases from V and 3 bases from J, leaving 9 bases between. The CDR3 contains 13 residues. The germline V gene encodes CDR1 LNHDA and CDR2 SQIVND (reference sequence). The CDR3 DNA sequence: TGTGCCAGTAGTATGGTGGCAGACTACGAGCAGTACTTC. Translating it yields CASSMVADYEQYF.

The chain carries TRBV7-8 and TRBJ1-2; 10 bases fit TRBD1. This CDR3 is 17 amino acids long. V was pared by 2 bases and J by 5 bases, with 11 bases of the junction left unmatched. Germline values: CDR1 SGHVS, CDR2 FQNEAQ. CDR3: CASSLPGQGTSLYGYTF. The CDR3 nucleotides read TGTGCCAGCAGCTTACCGGGACAGGGGACCTCTTTGTATGGCTACACCTTC.